One and the same sample provided the 18 T cell receptor beta chains below, sequenced in a study of cytomegalovirus exposure and HLA in healthy donors. Primers for the PCR totalled 60 Vbeta and 13 Jbeta. Method: immunoSEQ multiplex PCR; TCRdb's copy keeps in-frame clones and lacks some. The repertoire includes 200,000 to 250,000 clones, 70% to 85% of them detected once, and about 1.7% sits in the top ten. Specimen: PBMCs. These receptors came from a man over 45 in good health and CMV-seronegative.

V is TRBV30 and J is TRBJ1-1; 8 nucleotides agree with TRBD1. CDR3 length equals 14 residues. J lost 9 bases, V lost 0 bases, and 9 bases had no gene match. Germline V gene sequence: CDR1 GTSNPN, CDR2 SVGIG (reference sequence). CDR3 sequence (DNA): TGTGCCTGGAGTGTAGGAGGTGACAGGGGTAAAGCTTTCTTT. It codes for CAWSVGGDRGKAFF.

The chain recombines TRBV5-5 with TRBJ1-1; 7 bases fit TRBD1. The J segment lost 4 bases and the V segment lost 5 bases, leaving 14 bases of the junction unmatched. The CDR3 extends over 16 amino acids. Germline CDR1 is SGHKS and CDR2 is YYEKEE (reference sequence). The CDR3 DNA follows: TGTGCCAGCAGTCACAACCAACCAGGGGGTTTCACTGAAGCTTTCTTT. It specifies CASSHNQPGGFTEAFF.

The gene calls are TRBV6-4 and TRBJ1-1, with D hard to call. Germline V gives CDR1 MRHNA, CDR2 SNTAGT. The CDR3 spans 14 residues. V gave up 4 bases and J gave up 0 bases, with 9 bases separating them. CDR3 nucleotide sequence: TGTGCCAGCAGTGTGAACTACATGAACACTGAAGCTTTCTTT. Translated: CASSVNYMNTEAFF.

This clone was seen just once. V gene TRBV6-5 combines with J gene TRBJ2-1, with unresolved D. In germline, CDR1 is MNHEY, CDR2 SVGAGI. V lost 6 bases, J lost 0 bases, and 12 bases lay in between. The CDR3 has 15 residues. CDR3 DNA sequence: TGTGCCAGCAGCCCGAGTTCTGGCTCCTACAATGAGCAGTTCTTC. It yields the protein CASSPSSGSYNEQFF.

J is TRBJ2-3 and V is TRBV4-2, with a tentative D call TRBD1 (6 bases). V was shortened by 1 base and J by 2 bases, with 7 bases between the two germline ends. Germline loops: CDR1 LGHNA, CDR2 YNFKEQ. The CDR3 contains 14 residues. Here the CDR3 DNA reads TGTGCCAGCAGCCAAGGGACAGTCACAGATACGCAGTATTTT. This gives the protein CASSQGTVTDTQYF.

This clone was seen only a few times. The chain carries TRBV29-1 and TRBJ2-2; no definite D call. Germline V CDR1 and CDR2: SQVTM, ANQGSEA. The ends were cut back, 5 bases at V and 1 base at J, with 11 bases in the middle. This CDR3 has 14 residues. This CDR3 reads CSVRLRGNTGELFF. CDR3 DNA sequence: TGCAGCGTTCGGTTGAGAGGGAACACCGGGGAGCTGTTTTTT.

This sequence joins TRBV5-5 and TRBJ2-4, with D perhaps TRBD1 (5 bases). V lost 0 bases to trimming and J lost 0 bases, with 7 bases between them. CDR1 and CDR2 from the germline V gene are SGHKS and YYEKEE (reference sequence). This CDR3 is 15 amino acids long. Written as DNA, the CDR3 is TGTGCCAGCAGCTTGGTGGGGCTAGCCAAAAACATTCAGTACTTC. This translates into CASSLVGLAKNIQYF.

The chain is built from TRBV4-1 and TRBJ2-1; possibly TRBD2 for D (6 bases). This CDR3 has 17 residues. Looked up from germline, CDR1 is MGHRA and CDR2 is YSYEKL. Trimming cost V 1 base and J 7 bases, with 20 bases left between them. CDR3 DNA sequence: TGCGCCAGCAGCCAAGGCCTCTCCGGGAGTGGGAGGAATGAGCAGTTCTTC. It encodes CASSQGLSGSGRNEQFF.

The chain uses TRBV11-3 and TRBJ2-6; 9 bases agree with TRBD1. V dropped 2 bases and J dropped 4; count of bases not matched to a gene: 9. The CDR3 sequence is 18 residues long. CDR1 is SGHNT, CDR2 YENEEA, per germline. CDR3 sequence reads: CASSLTGTGLFGANVLTF. The DNA of the CDR3 is TGTGCCAGCAGCTTAACCGGGACAGGGTTATTCGGGGCCAACGTCCTGACTTTC. The full variable domain, in which reference TRBV11-3 and TRBJ2-6 provide the parts outside the CDR3, is EAGVVQSPRYKIIEKKQPVAFWCNPISGHNTLYWYLQNLGQGPELLIRYENEEAVDDSQLPKDRFSAERLKGVDSTLKIQPAELGDSAVYLCASSLTGTGLFGANVLTFGAGSRLTVL.

This clone was observed a few times. The chain uses TRBV28 and TRBJ2-7, with D unresolved. Germline V gives CDR1 MDHEN, CDR2 SYDVKM. The CDR3 spans 11 residues. V lost 3 bases and J lost 7, with 7 bases in between. The CDR3 loop is CASSLLREQYF. CDR3 coding DNA: TGTGCCAGCAGTTTGTTGAGGGAGCAGTACTTC.

V is TRBV5-1 and J is TRBJ1-2; D ambiguous. V was shortened by 1 base and J by 8 bases, with 21 bases between the two germline ends. CDR3 size: 16 residues. Per the germline V gene, CDR1 is SGHRS and CDR2 is YFSETQ. CDR3 in DNA: TGCGCCAGCAGCTTGATAAAGCGAGACGGGAGTAGGGGCTACACCTTC. The encoded protein is CASSLIKRDGSRGYTF.

This chain joins TRBV14 and TRBJ2-7; TRBD1 agrees at 7 bases. V lost 4 bases, J lost 4 bases, and 10 bases stayed unmatched. This CDR3 is built from 15 residues. Germline V lookup: CDR1 SGHDN, CDR2 FVKESK. The CDR3 coding sequence is TGTGCCAGCAGCCGGATAGACAGGGCCATATACGAGCAGTACTTC. Its protein product is CASSRIDRAIYEQYF. The whole variable domain, remainder taken from reference TRBV14 and TRBJ2-7, is EAGVTQFPSHSVIEKGQTVTLRCDPISGHDNLYWYRRVMGKEIKFLLHFVKESKQDESGMPNNRFLAERTGGTYSTLKVQPAELEDSGVYFCASSRIDRAIYEQYFGPGTRLTVT.

The rearrangement links TRBV7-9 to TRBJ2-7; D gene unclear. Germline V lookup: CDR1 SEHNR, CDR2 FQNEAQ (reference sequence). Trimming took 1 base from V and 5 from J, leaving 6 bases between them. This CDR3 contains 12 residues. The CDR3 sequence: CASSLVRNEQYF. The CDR3, as DNA: TGTGCCAGCAGCTTAGTGAGGAACGAGCAGTACTTC.

The rearrangement links TRBV28 to TRBJ2-2; D perhaps matches TRBD2 (5 bases). CDR1 MDHEN and CDR2 SYDVKM come from the germline V gene. CDR3 length equals 14 residues. Trimming took 2 bases from V and 6 from J, leaving 10 bases between them. CDR3 in amino acids: CASSLRGFAGELFF. DNA for the CDR3: TGTGCCAGCAGTTTAAGAGGGTTCGCCGGGGAGCTGTTTTTT.

This clone was recorded once. This chain uses TRBV13 with TRBJ2-3; D perhaps matches TRBD1 (6 bases). The germline CDR1 and CDR2 sequences are PRHDT and FYEKMQ (reference sequence). Trimming removed 5 bases at V and 2 bases at J, with 8 bases between. CDR3 length: 13 residues. The CDR3 is CASSGQNTDTQYF. The CDR3 nucleotides are TGTGCCAGCAGCGGACAGAACACAGATACGCAGTATTTT.

V gene TRBV2 combines with J gene TRBJ1-1; maybe TRBD1 (5 bases). Trimming cost V 7 bases and J 10 bases, with 19 bases left between them. This CDR3 comprises 13 residues. The germline gives CDR1 SNHLY, CDR2 FYNNEI. As DNA, the CDR3 is TGTGCCAGCATTGAGCTTCCTCTAAGGGGAGCTTTCTTT. This sequence encodes CASIELPLRGAFF.

The chain joins TRBV6-5 to TRBJ2-7; 12 bases are a match to TRBD2. The CDR3 consists of 15 residues. The germline gives CDR1 MNHEY, CDR2 SVGAGI. The V gene end was trimmed by 5 bases and the J gene end by 3 bases; junction bases not matched to a gene: 5. DNA for the CDR3: TGTGCCAGCAGTCCATGGACTAGCGGGAACTACGAGCAGTACTTC. The encoded protein is CASSPWTSGNYEQYF.

A few counts support this clone. This chain uses TRBV19 with TRBJ1-4; unclear D gene. Germline V lookup: CDR1 LNHDA, CDR2 SQIVND (reference sequence). Trimming removed 4 bases at V and 4 bases at J, with 10 bases between. The CDR3 runs to 14 residues. CDR3 sequence reads: CASSTRVLNEKLFF. Here the CDR3 DNA reads TGTGCCAGTAGTACCCGGGTCCTTAATGAAAAACTGTTTTTT.